This T cell receptor beta chain was recorded in a study of T cell changes during pregnancy in multiple sclerosis. The CDR3 has 18 amino acids. The germline gives CDR1 SGHRS, CDR2 YFSETQ. V shed 5 bases and J 6 bases; nucleotides not matched to a gene: 14. The method was immunoSEQ multiplex PCR; TCRdb's version includes in-frame clones alone and lacks a portion of them. Of 72,000 or so clones in the sample, 93% were seen once. The sequence was collected from a female donor with multiple sclerosis, enrolled in a pregnancy study. The J gene is TRBJ2-1, the V gene TRBV5-1; 13 nucleotides line up with TRBD2. Sequencing used peripheral blood, obtained in the second trimester of pregnancy. CDR3 loop: CASRGGTSGTQLINEQFF. Here the CDR3 DNA reads TGCGCCAGCAGGGGAGGGACTAGCGGGACCCAATTAATCAATGAGCAGTTCTTC.